This TCR beta chain was captured by sequencing in a study of cytomegalovirus exposure and HLA in healthy donors. General study findings and limits: Later on, an analysis showed TCR association rates differing by HLA locus, with DRB1 the most and HLA-C the fewest.

13 Jbeta primers and 60 Vbeta primers were used for the PCR. The assay was immunoSEQ multiplex PCR, and TCRdb's table has in-frame clones only and misses some. Of fewer than 150,000 clones listed, roughly 80% are singletons. V lost 5 bases and J 0 bases, leaving 11 bases between the germline ends. There are 16 residues in the CDR3. CDR1 is SEHNR, CDR2 FQNEAQ, per germline (reference sequence). For this clone: The antigen is undetermined.

The chain is built from TRBV7-9 and TRBJ2-6, with D possibly TRBD1 on 6 matching bases. This clonotype was obtained from a woman aged 45-59 years in good health and CMV-seronegative. Sequenced sample: PBMCs. Written as DNA, the CDR3 is TGTGCCAGCAGCATCCGACAGGTCTCTGGGGCCAACGTCCTGACTTTC. It codes for CASSIRQVSGANVLTF.